This T cell receptor (beta chain) appears in the sequencing data of a study of T cell responses to AZD1222 COVID-19 vaccine. As regards this clone: The antigen is not known.

Using immunoSEQ multiplex PCR, the repertoire was profiled, and TCRdb retains in-frame clones only, with some absent. Here the sample spans under 300,000 clones, 85% to 95% being singletons. V was shortened by 3 bases and J by 5 bases, with 13 bases between the two germline ends. CDR1 is KGHSH, CDR2 LQKENI, per germline. This CDR3 has 14 amino acids. Study-wide results and limits: It was only after the peak T cell response that any repertoires were sampled. Unmutated variant regions are reportedly the target of nearly half of TCRs that are spike-specific. The study identified only six AZD1222 recipients as seropositive at baseline. After two AZD1222 doses, spike-specific TCR breadth and depth rose versus day 0.

This sequence joins TRBV18 and TRBJ1-2; possible D gene TRBD1, 6 bases. The receptor's source is an adult in good health. The source material was peripheral blood, sampled on day 0 of AZD1222 vaccination. CDR3 in amino acids: CASSPSGGKYGYTF. The CDR3 DNA follows: TGTGCCAGCTCACCGTCGGGGGGCAAGTATGGCTACACCTTC.